This TCR beta chain is drawn from a study of Ad26.COV2.S vaccination and SARS-CoV-2 variants. Across the study: Sample donor was a member of the COV1001 Ad26.COV2.S trial arm.

TCRdb's table, derived via immunoSEQ multiplex PCR, lists solely in-frame clones and lacks some. The sample includes 500,000 or so clones, roughly 89% of them seen just once. Broader study findings: Overall T cell responses may have been underestimated by the analyses of TCR breadth and depth.

Treatment indicated: some 20 received Ad26.COV2.S at low or high dose, single or two shots; roughly 5 received placebo; per-sample allocation not given. On day 63 after the first injection, vaccine and placebo recipients gave samples. Regarding this clone: Its matching antigen is unknown.

The receptor's source is a person aged 18-65 years who received the Ad26.COV2.S COVID-19 vaccine or a placebo. The source was peripheral blood, collected in a trial of Ad26.COV2.S vaccine versus placebo.

CDR3 amino acids: CASSATPMNTEAFF. The CDR3 region has the DNA TGTGCCAGCAGCGCGACACCAATGAACACTGAAGCTTTCTTT. The chain recombines TRBV9 with TRBJ1-1; D uncertain. This CDR3 is built from 14 residues. Between the trimmed V and J ends, which lost 3 bases and 0 bases, there was a span of 9 bases. CDR1 SGDLS and CDR2 YYNGEE come from the germline V gene.